This T cell receptor beta chain was sequenced in a study of blood T cell repertoires in COVID-19. Original processing methods: Reference gene primer amplification gave estimated nucleated cell counts. The repertoire was sequenced with immunoSEQ multiplex PCR; TCRdb's copy has only in-frame clones and lacks some. V and J calls and clone size are given by that table; D and trimming were obtained from the DNA. The table lists 150,000 to 200,000 clones, roughly 79% of them singletons. CDR3 length: 14 amino acids. V was shortened by 6 bases and J by 5 bases, with 14 bases between the two germline ends. From germline, CDR1 is LNHDA and CDR2 SQIVND (reference sequence).

Material: peripheral blood. The receptor comes from a woman aged 70-85 years with acute or convalescent COVID-19. The gene calls are TRBV19 and TRBJ1-5; D possibly corresponds to TRBD1 (5 bases). CDR3 coding DNA: TGTGCCAGTAGCGCGGGGGACTGGGATCAGCCCCAGCATTTT. Its protein product is CASSAGDWDQPQHF.